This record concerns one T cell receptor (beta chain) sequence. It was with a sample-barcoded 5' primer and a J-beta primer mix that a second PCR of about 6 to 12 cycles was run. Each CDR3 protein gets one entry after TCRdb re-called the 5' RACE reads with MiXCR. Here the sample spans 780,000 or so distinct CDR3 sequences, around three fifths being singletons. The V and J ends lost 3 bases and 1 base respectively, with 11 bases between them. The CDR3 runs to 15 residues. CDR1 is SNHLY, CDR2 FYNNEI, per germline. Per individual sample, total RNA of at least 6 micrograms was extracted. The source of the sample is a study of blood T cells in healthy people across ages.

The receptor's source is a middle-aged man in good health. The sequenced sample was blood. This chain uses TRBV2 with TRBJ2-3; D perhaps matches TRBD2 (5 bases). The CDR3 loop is CASSEEARGTDTQYF. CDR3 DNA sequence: TGTGCCAGCAGTGAGGAGGCCCGGGGCACAGATACGCAGTATTTT.